This note documents a single T cell receptor beta chain sequence. The antigen is not known. The data are from a study of CD8+CD57+ T cells in acquired aplastic anemia. Study at large: CD4+ and CD8+ cells, once sorted, gave DNA averaging 3.2 ug. Healthy donors had, on average, around 11 million reads for their CD4+ cells. Study-level points and caveats: It was found that fewer than 35 CD8+ CDR3 sequences were shared between patients and controls.

CDR3 size: 16 residues. J was trimmed by 4 bases and V by 6 bases; bases with no gene match: 15. The germline CDR1 and CDR2 sequences are SGHDT and YYEEEE. Profiling of TCR beta VDJ combinations and CDR3 sequences used genomic DNA as template. One entry per CDR3 protein, called by TCRdb with MiXCR from the reads. The sample records roughly 63,000 distinct CDR3 sequences, approximately 51% being singletons. Material: sorted CD4+, CD8+, or CD8+CD57+ T cells (not recorded which) from PBMCs. The TCR was taken from a human donor in good health, serving as a control. The gene calls are TRBV5-6 and TRBJ2-5, with 7 bases fitting TRBD1. The CDR3 DNA reads TGTGCCAGCACGGGCAAGGACAGGAGTGCCCTAGAGACCCAGTACTTC. It codes for CASTGKDRSALETQYF.